These 13 T cell receptor beta chains share one sample of origin, sequenced in a study of CD8+ T cells in alopecia areata (dated by TCRdb to the late 2010s). The library was generated by the immunoSEQ multiplex PCR assay. To provide template for TCR sequencing, every sample had RNA extracted and reverse transcribed into cDNA. As stored in TCRdb, this immuneACCESS dataset retains in-frame rearrangements with V and J assigned. A fraction of the clones does not appear; measured against another copy, unresolved V genes explain less than half of the discrepancy, and the remainder lacks a known reason. The sample records some 200,000 clones, 55% to 70% of which are singletons. The ten largest account for 3% to 3.5% of the sample. The sample's time point label, decoded: approximately 4 weeks on oral tofacitinib. The sample's treatment or condition, from its label and the paper: oral pan-JAK inhibitor, 5-10 mg twice daily.

Source: CD4+ T cells sorted from blood, taken at week 4, from a patient treated with tofacitinib. The receptors derive from a human donor with alopecia areata.

This CDR3 is CASIATSNTGELFF. The CDR3 DNA follows: TGTGCCAGCATCGCGACAAGCAACACCGGGGAGCTGTTTTTT. The J gene is TRBJ2-2, the V gene TRBV2; D remains ambiguous. CDR1 is SNHLY and CDR2 is FYNNEI in the germline V gene. Trimming took off 7 bases at V and 2 bases at J, with 11 bases between the two ends. The CDR3 consists of 14 residues.

V gene TRBV29-1 combines with J gene TRBJ1-1; no definite D call. Germline CDR1 SQVTM, CDR2 ANQGSEA. This CDR3 is 11 amino acids long. V was trimmed by 4 bases and J by 4 bases, leaving 7 bases between them. The CDR3 DNA reads TGCAGCGTTGTAGTGGGCACTGAAGCTTTCTTT. Amino acid sequence: CSVVVGTEAFF.

V is TRBV2 and J is TRBJ2-6; no clear D. Germline assignment: CDR1 SNHLY and CDR2 FYNNEI. The germline V and J ends were trimmed by 9 bases and 2 bases, with 11 bases remaining between them. This CDR3 region has 14 residues. CDR3 protein: CASGEGTGANVLTF. Here the CDR3 DNA reads TGTGCCAGTGGTGAAGGGACTGGGGCCAACGTCCTGACTTTC.

V gene TRBV27 combines with J gene TRBJ1-2; D gene uncertain. This CDR3 is 14 amino acids long. Trimming cost V 5 bases and J 7 bases, with 17 bases left between them. CDR1 MNHEY and CDR2 SMNVEV come from the germline V gene (reference sequence). This chain's CDR3 is CASSPTPAGGGYTF. The CDR3 DNA reads TGTGCCAGCAGTCCAACCCCCGCCGGTGGTGGCTACACCTTC.

V is TRBV23-1 and J is TRBJ2-5; D is perhaps TRBD2 (5 bases). TRBV23-1 is marked as an open reading frame, function uncertain. Trimming took 0 bases from V and 4 from J, leaving 12 bases between them. This CDR3 comprises 15 residues. The CDR3: CASSQSATRGETQYF. In nucleotides, the CDR3 is TGCGCCAGCAGTCAATCTGCAACCCGGGGAGAGACCCAGTACTTC.

The V gene is TRBV4-1, the J gene TRBJ1-6; 9 nucleotides align to TRBD1. This CDR3 is 18 amino acids long. Trimming cost V 3 bases and J 1 base; bases outside gene matches: 7. CDR1 MGHRA and CDR2 YSYEKL come from the germline V gene. The CDR3 region has the DNA TGCGCCAGCAGCCACCGGGGACAGGGACTATCCTATAATTCACCCCTCCACTTT. This sequence encodes CASSHRGQGLSYNSPLHF.

This clone was observed a few times. The chain combines TRBV14 with TRBJ1-2, with D hard to call. V lost 1 base, J lost 2 bases, and 5 bases lay in between. In germline, CDR1 is SGHDN, CDR2 FVKESK. CDR3 length: 13 residues. CDR3 region: CASSQVRNYGYTF. The CDR3 DNA reads as TGTGCCAGCAGCCAAGTCCGCAACTATGGCTACACCTTC.

The V and J genes are TRBV7-9 and TRBJ2-7; 8 bases line up with TRBD2. Germline loops: CDR1 SEHNR, CDR2 FQNEAQ (reference sequence). The trim removed 4 bases at V and 2 bases at J, leaving 10 bases unmatched. The CDR3 has 16 amino acids. CDR3 sequence: CASSSNRRGGPYEQYF. The DNA for the CDR3 is TGTGCCAGCAGCTCGAATCGCCGGGGGGGCCCCTACGAGCAGTACTTC.

This chain links TRBV4-1 with TRBJ1-2; 9 bases align to TRBD1. This CDR3 has 17 amino acids. Germline V gives CDR1 MGHRA, CDR2 YSYEKL. V shed 0 bases, J shed 8 bases, and the junction held 13 bases outside the gene matches. The chain's CDR3 is CASSQDSVRDRVYGYTF. The DNA of the CDR3 is TGCGCCAGCAGCCAAGATTCCGTCCGGGACAGGGTGTACGGCTACACCTTC.

The V gene is TRBV18, the J gene TRBJ2-7; the D gene is possibly TRBD1 (5 bases). V lost 4 bases and J lost 0, with 10 bases in between. The CDR3 spans 14 residues. Germline V gene sequence: CDR1 KGHSH, CDR2 LQKENI. The CDR3 DNA is TGTGCCAGCTCACGGAACAGGTACTCCTACGAGCAGTACTTC. Encoded protein: CASSRNRYSYEQYF.

The rearrangement uses TRBV7-9 and TRBJ1-5; 8 bases are shared with TRBD1. Germline CDR1 SEHNR, CDR2 FQNEAQ (reference sequence). There are 16 residues in the CDR3. V lost 1 base and J lost 6; bases outside the gene matches: 8. CDR3 in amino acids: CASSLGQGAISQPQHF. Written as DNA, the CDR3 is TGTGCCAGCAGCTTAGGGCAGGGGGCGATTTCTCAGCCCCAGCATTTT.

This clone showed up just a few times. This chain uses TRBV10-3 with TRBJ1-2; 9 nucleotides line up with TRBD1. Germline V gene sequence: CDR1 ENHRY, CDR2 SYGVKD. With 5 bases clipped from V and 6 bases from J, the junction kept 4 bases outside the gene matches. There are 13 residues in the CDR3. Here the CDR3 reads CAISPGQGDGYTF. As DNA, the CDR3 is TGTGCCATCAGTCCGGGACAGGGTGATGGCTACACCTTC.

The chain combines TRBV5-1 with TRBJ2-7; D is ambiguous. V was trimmed by 0 bases and J by 4 bases, leaving 17 bases between them. The V gene's germline CDR1 is SGHRS and CDR2 YFSETQ. The CDR3 is 16 amino acids. Here the CDR3 reads CASSLGSLGASYEQYF. The CDR3, as DNA: TGCGCCAGCAGCTTGGGGTCGCTCGGAGCGAGTTACGAGCAGTACTTC. The full variable domain, in which reference TRBV5-1 and TRBJ2-7 provide the parts outside the CDR3, is KAGVTQTPRYLIKTRGQQVTLSCSPISGHRSVSWYQQTPGQGLQFLFEYFSETQRNKGNFPGRFSGRQFSNSRSEMNVSTLELGDSALYLCASSLGSLGASYEQYFGPGTRLTVT.